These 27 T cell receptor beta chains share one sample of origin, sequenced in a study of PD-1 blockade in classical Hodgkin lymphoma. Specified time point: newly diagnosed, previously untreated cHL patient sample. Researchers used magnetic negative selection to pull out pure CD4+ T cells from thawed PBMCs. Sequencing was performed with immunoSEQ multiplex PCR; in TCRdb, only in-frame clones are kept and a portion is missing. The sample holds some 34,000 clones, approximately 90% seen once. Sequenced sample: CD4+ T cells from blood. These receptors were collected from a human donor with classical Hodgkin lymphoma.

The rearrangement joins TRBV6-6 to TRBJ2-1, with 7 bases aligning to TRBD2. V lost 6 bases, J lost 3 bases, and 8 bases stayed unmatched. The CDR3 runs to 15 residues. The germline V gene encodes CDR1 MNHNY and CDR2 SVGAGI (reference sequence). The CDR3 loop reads CASSLAALFYNEQFF. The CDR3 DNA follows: TGTGCCAGCAGCCTAGCGGCCCTTTTCTACAATGAGCAGTTCTTC.

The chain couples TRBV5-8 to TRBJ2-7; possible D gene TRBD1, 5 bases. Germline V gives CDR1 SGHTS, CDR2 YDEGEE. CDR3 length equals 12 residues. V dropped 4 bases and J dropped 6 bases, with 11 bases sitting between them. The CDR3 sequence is CASSRRQPEQYF. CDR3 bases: TGTGCCAGCAGCCGAAGACAGCCCGAGCAGTACTTC.

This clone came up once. The CDR3 region has the DNA TGTGCCAGCAGCCACCTCTTTACCGGCAGTCGCCATGAGCAGTTCTTC. Protein: CASSHLFTGSRHEQFF. J is TRBJ2-1 and V is TRBV14; the D is unclear. V dropped 3 bases and J dropped 8 bases, with 20 bases sitting between them. The CDR3 has 16 amino acids. Germline V gene sequence: CDR1 SGHDN, CDR2 FVKESK.

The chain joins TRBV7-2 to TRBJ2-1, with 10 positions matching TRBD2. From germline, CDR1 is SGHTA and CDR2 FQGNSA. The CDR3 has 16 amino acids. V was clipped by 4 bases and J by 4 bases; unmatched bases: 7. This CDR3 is CASSSRGTSEYNEQFF. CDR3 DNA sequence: TGTGCCAGCAGCTCCCGAGGGACTAGCGAGTACAATGAGCAGTTCTTC.

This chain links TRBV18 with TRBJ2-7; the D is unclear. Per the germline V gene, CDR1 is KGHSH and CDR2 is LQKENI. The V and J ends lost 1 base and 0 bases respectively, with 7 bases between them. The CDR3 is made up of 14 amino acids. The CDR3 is CASSPQQSSYEQYF. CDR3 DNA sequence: TGTGCCAGCTCACCACAGCAGTCCTCCTACGAGCAGTACTTC. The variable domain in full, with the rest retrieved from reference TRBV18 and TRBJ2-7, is NAGVMQNPRHLVRRRGQEARLRCSPMKGHSHVYWYRQLPEEGLKFMVYLQKENIIDESGMPKERFSAEFPKEGPSILRIQQVVRGDSAAYFCASSPQQSSYEQYFGPGTRLTVT.

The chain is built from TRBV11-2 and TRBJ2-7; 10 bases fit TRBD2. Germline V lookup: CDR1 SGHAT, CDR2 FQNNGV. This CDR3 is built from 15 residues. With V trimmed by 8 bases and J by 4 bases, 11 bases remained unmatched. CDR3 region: CASQLELAGPYEQYF. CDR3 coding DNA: TGTGCCAGCCAACTCGAACTAGCGGGGCCATACGAGCAGTACTTC.

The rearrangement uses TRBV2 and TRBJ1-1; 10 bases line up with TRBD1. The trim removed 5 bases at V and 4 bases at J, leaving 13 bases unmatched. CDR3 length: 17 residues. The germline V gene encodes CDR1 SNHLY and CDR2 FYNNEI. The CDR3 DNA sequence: TGTGCCAGCAGTTGGAGACAAACCGGGACAGGGGCCACTGAAGCTTTCTTT. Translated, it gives CASSWRQTGTGATEAFF.

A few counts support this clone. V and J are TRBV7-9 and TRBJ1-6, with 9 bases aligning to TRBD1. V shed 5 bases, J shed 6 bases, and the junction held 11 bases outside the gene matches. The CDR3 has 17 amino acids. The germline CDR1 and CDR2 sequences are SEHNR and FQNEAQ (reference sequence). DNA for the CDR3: TGTGCCAGCAGCCTGGGACAGGGATCGGTCTTTAATTCACCCCTCCACTTT. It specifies CASSLGQGSVFNSPLHF. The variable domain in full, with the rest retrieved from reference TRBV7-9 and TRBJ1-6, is DTGVSQNPRHKITKRGQNVTFRCDPISEHNRLYWYRQTLGQGPEFLTYFQNEAQLEKSRLLSDRFSAERPKGSFSTLEIQRTEQGDSAMYLCASSLGQGSVFNSPLHFGNGTRLTVT.

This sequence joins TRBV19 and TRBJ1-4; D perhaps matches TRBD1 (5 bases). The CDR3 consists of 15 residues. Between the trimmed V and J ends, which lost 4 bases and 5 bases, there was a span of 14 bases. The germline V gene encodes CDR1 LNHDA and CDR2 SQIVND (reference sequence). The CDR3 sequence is CASSTSGTFNEKLFF. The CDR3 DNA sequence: TGTGCCAGTAGTACCTCCGGGACCTTCAATGAAAAACTGTTTTTT.

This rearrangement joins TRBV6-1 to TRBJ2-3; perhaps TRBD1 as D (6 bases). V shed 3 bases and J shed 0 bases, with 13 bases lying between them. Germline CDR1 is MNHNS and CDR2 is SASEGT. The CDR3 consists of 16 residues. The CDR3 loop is CASSDIGRGSTDTQYF. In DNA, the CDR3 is TGTGCCAGCAGTGATATAGGCAGGGGCAGCACAGATACGCAGTATTTT.

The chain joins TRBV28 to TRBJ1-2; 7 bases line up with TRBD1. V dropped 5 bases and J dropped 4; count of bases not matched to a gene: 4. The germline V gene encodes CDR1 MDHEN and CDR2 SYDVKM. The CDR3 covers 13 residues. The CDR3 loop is CASSRQGGYGYTF. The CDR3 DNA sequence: TGTGCCAGCAGTCGACAGGGCGGCTATGGCTACACCTTC.

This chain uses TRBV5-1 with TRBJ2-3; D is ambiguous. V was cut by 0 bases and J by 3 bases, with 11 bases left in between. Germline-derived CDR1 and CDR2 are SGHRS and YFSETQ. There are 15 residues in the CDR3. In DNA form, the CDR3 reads TGCGCCAGCAGCTTGGATAACCTAGGGACAGATACGCAGTATTTT. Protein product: CASSLDNLGTDTQYF.

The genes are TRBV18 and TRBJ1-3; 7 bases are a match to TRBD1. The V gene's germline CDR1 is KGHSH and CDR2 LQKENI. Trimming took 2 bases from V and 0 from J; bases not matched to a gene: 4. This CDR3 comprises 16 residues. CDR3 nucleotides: TGTGCCAGCTCACCAGCAGGGGGTAACTCTGGAAACACCATATATTTT. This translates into CASSPAGGNSGNTIYF.

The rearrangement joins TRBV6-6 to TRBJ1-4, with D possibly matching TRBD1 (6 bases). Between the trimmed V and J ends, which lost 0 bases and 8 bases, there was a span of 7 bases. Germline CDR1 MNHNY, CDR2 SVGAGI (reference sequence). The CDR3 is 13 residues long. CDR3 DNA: TGTGCCAGCAGTTACTCGACAGGCGAAAAACTGTTTTTT. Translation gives CASSYSTGEKLFF.

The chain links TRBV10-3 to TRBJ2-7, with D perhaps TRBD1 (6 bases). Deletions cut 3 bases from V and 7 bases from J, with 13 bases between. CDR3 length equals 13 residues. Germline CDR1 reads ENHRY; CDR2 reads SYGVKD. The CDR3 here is CAISDLPDREQYF. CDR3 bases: TGTGCCATCAGTGACCTTCCTGACAGGGAGCAGTACTTC.

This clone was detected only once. CDR3 residues: CASSRAGGYNEQFF. CDR3 sequence (DNA): TGTGCCAGCAGCCGAGCAGGGGGGTACAATGAGCAGTTCTTC. V gene TRBV7-2 combines with J gene TRBJ2-1; D is possibly TRBD1 (7 bases). Trimming took off 5 bases at V and 4 bases at J, with 12 bases between the two ends. This CDR3 spans 14 amino acids. Germline values: CDR1 SGHTA, CDR2 FQGNSA.

CDR3 DNA: TGCGCCAGCAGGCTGTCGCAGATACCCTACGAGCAGTACTTC. It encodes CASRLSQIPYEQYF. The gene calls are TRBV10-2 and TRBJ2-7; D uncertain. The CDR3 totals 14 residues. Trimming took 6 bases from V and 2 from J, leaving 14 bases between them. CDR1 and CDR2 from the germline V gene are WSHSY and SAAADI.

The CDR3 region is CAITQTGVLNTIYF. In nucleotides, the CDR3 is TGTGCCATCACCCAGACAGGGGTATTGAACACCATATATTTT. The rearrangement links TRBV10-3 to TRBJ1-3; 8 bases match TRBD1. In germline, CDR1 is ENHRY, CDR2 SYGVKD. V was pared by 7 bases and J by 7 bases, with 9 bases of the junction left unmatched. The CDR3 is 14 residues long.

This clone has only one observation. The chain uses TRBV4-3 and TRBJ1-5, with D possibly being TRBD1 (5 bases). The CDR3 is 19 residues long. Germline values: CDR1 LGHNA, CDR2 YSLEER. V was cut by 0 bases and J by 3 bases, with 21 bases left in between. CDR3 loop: CASSQDAPGAGTFNQPQHF. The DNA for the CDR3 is TGCGCCAGCAGCCAAGATGCCCCCGGGGCAGGGACCTTCAATCAGCCCCAGCATTTT.

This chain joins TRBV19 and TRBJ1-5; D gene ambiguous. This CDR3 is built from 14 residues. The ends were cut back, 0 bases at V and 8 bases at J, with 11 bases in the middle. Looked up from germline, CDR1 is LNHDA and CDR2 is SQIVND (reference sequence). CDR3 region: CASSIDRGGKPQHF. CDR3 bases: TGTGCCAGTAGTATAGATCGGGGAGGGAAGCCCCAGCATTTT.

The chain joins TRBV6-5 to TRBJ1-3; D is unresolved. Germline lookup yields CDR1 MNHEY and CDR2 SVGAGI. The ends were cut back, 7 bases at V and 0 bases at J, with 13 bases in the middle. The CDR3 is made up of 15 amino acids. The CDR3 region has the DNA TGTGCCAGCACACGAGAGGGTTCCTCTGGAAACACCATATATTTT. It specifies CASTREGSSGNTIYF.

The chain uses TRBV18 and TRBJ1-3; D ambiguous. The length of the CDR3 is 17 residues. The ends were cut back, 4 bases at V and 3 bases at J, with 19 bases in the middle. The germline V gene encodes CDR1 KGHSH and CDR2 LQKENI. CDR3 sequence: CASSLLLTLKGGNTIYF. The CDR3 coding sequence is TGTGCCAGCTCACTACTGCTCACCCTAAAGGGTGGAAACACCATATATTTT.

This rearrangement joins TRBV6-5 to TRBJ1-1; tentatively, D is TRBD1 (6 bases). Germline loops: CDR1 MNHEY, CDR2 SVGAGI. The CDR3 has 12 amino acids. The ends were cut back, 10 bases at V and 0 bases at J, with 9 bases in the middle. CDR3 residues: CATRGLNTEAFF. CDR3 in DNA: TGTGCCACCAGGGGTCTGAACACTGAAGCTTTCTTT.

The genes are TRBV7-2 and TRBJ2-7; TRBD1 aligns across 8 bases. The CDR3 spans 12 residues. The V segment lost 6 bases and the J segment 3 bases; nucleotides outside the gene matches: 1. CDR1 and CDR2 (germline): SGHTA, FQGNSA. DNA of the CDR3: TGTGCCAGCAGAGGACAGGGCTACGAGCAGTACTTC. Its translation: CASRGQGYEQYF.

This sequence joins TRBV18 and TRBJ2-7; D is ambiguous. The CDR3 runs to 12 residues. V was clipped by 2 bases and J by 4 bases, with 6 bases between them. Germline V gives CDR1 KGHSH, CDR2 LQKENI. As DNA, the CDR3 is TGTGCCAGCTCACCAGGGTATTACGAGCAGTACTTC. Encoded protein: CASSPGYYEQYF. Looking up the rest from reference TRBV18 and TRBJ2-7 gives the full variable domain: NAGVMQNPRHLVRRRGQEARLRCSPMKGHSHVYWYRQLPEEGLKFMVYLQKENIIDESGMPKERFSAEFPKEGPSILRIQQVVRGDSAAYFCASSPGYYEQYFGPGTRLTVT.

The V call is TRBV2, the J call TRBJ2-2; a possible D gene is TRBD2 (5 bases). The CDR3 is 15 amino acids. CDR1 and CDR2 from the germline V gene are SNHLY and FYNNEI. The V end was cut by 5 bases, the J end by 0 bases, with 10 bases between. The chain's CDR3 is CASSHDYPNTGELFF. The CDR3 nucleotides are TGTGCCAGCAGTCACGACTACCCGAACACCGGGGAGCTGTTTTTT.

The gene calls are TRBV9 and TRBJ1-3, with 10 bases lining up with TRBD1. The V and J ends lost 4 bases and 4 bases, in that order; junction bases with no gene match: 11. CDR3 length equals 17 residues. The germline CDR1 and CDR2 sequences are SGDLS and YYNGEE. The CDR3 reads CASSSWIDRGRGNTIYF. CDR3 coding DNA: TGTGCCAGCAGCTCTTGGATTGACAGGGGGCGCGGAAACACCATATATTTT.